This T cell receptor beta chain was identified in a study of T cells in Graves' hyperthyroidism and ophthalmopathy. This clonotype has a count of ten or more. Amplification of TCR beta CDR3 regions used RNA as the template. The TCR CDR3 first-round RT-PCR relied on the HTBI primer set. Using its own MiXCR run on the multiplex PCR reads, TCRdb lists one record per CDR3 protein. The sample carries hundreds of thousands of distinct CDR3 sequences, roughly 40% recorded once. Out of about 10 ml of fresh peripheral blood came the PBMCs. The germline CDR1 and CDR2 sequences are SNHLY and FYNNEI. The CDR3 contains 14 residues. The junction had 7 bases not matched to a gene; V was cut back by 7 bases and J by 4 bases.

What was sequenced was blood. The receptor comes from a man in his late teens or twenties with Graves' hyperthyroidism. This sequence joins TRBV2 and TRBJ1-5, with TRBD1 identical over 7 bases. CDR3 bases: TGTGCCAGCAATGGGGACAGTATGAATCAGCCCCAGCATTTT. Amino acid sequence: CASNGDSMNQPQHF.